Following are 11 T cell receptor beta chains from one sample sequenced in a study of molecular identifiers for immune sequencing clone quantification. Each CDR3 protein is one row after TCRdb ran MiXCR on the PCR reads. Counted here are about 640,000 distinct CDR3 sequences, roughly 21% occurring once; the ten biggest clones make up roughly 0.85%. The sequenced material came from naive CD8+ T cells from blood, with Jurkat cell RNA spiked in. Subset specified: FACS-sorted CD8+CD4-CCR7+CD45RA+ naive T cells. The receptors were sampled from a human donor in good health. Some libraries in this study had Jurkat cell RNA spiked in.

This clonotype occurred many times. The DNA for the CDR3 is TGTGCCAGCAGTTTCCGTGGGGCGGGCACCGGGGAGCTGTTTTTT. Translated, it gives CASSFRGAGTGELFF. The chain has TRBV7-6 and TRBJ2-2; perhaps D is TRBD1 or TRBD2 (5 bases each). CDR1 and CDR2 from the germline V gene are SGHVS and FNYEAQ. Trimming took off 6 bases at V and 4 bases at J, with 15 bases between the two ends. The CDR3 totals 15 residues.

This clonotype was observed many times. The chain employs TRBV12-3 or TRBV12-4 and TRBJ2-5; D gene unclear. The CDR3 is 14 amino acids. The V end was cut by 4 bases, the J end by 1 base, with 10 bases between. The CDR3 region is CASSSAQFQETQYF. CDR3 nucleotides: TGTGCCAGCAGTTCGGCGCAGTTCCAAGAGACCCAGTACTTC.

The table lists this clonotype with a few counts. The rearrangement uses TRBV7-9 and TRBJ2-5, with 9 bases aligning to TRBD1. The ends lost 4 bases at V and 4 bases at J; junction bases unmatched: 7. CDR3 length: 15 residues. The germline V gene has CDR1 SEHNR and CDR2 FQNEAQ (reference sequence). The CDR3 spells CASSSMVDRGETQYF. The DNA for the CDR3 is TGTGCCAGCAGCTCCATGGTGGACAGGGGAGAGACCCAGTACTTC.

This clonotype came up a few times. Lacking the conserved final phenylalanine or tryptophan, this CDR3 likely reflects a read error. The CDR3 nucleotides are TGTGCCAGCAGTTTCCTCACCTCCGGGACAGGGGGCATCGAGCAGTACCTC. This encodes CASSFLTSGTGGIEQYL. The genes are TRBV28 and TRBJ2-7; 12 nucleotides match TRBD1. CDR1 is MDHEN and CDR2 is SYDVKM in the germline V gene. The ends lost 3 bases at V and 6 bases at J; junction bases unmatched: 12. CDR3 length: 17 amino acids.

DNA for the CDR3: TGCGCCAGCAGCCAAGAGCGGGGTGGCGGGAACTACGAGCAGTACTTC. It encodes CASSQERGGGNYEQYF. The chain recombines TRBV4-3 with TRBJ2-7, with D possibly being TRBD2 (6 bases). Germline V CDR1 and CDR2: LGHNA, YSLEER. The CDR3 is made up of 16 amino acids. V lost 0 bases, J lost 3 bases, and 15 bases lay in between.

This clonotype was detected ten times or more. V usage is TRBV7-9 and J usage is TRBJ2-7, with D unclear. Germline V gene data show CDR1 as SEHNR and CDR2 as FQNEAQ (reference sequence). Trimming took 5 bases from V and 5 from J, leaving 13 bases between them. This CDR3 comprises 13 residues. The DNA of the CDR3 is TGTGCCAGCAGCCACTATAACGAGGACGAGCAGTACTTC. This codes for CASSHYNEDEQYF.

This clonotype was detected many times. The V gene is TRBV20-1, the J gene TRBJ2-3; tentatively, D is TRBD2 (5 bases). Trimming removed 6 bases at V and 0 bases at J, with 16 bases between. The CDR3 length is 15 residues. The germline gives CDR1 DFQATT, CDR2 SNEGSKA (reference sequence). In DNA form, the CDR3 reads TGCAGTGCCCCGGACTTCGAAGAGAGCACAGATACGCAGTATTTT. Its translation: CSAPDFEESTDTQYF.

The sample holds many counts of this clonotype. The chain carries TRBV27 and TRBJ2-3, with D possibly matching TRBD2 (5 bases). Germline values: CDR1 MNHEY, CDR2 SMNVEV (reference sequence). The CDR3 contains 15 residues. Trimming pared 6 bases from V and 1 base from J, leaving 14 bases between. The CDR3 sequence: CASRDGELGTDTQYF. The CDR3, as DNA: TGTGCCAGCAGGGACGGGGAGTTGGGCACAGATACGCAGTATTTT.

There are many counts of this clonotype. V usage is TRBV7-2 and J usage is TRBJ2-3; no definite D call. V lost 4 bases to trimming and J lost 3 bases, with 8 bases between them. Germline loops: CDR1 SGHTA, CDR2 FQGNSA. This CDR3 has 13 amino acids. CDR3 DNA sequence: TGTGCCAGCAGCTCACCGACTACAGATACGCAGTATTTT. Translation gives CASSSPTTDTQYF. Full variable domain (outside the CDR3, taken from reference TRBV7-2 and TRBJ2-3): GAGVSQSPSNKVTEKGKDVELRCDPISGHTALYWYRQSLGQGLEFLIYFQGNSAPDKSGLPSDRFSAERTGGSVSTLTIQRTQQEDSAVYLCASSSPTTDTQYFGPGTRLTVL.

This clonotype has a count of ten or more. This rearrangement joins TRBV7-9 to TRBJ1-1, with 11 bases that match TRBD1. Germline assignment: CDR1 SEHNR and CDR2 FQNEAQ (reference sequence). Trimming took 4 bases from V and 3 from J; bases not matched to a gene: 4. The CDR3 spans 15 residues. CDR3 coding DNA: TGTGCCAGCAGCTCCCGGGACAGGGGGGACACTGAAGCTTTCTTT. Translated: CASSSRDRGDTEAFF.

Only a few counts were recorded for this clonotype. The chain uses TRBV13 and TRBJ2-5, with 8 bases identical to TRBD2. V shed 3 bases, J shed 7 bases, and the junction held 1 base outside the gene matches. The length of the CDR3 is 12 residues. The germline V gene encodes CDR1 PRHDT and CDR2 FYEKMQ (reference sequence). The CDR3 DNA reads TGTGCCAGCAGCTTTAGCGGGGCGACCCAGTACTTC. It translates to CASSFSGATQYF. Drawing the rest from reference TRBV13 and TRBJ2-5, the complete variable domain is AAGVIQSPRHLIKEKRETATLKCYPIPRHDTVYWYQQGPGQDPQFLISFYEKMQSDKGSIPDRFSAQQFSDYHSELNMSSLELGDSALYFCASSFSGATQYFGPGTRLLVL.